Below are 26 T cell receptor beta chains sequenced from a single sample in a study of cytomegalovirus exposure and HLA in healthy donors. The PCR ran on 60 Vbeta and 13 Jbeta primers. Repertoires were generated with immunoSEQ multiplex PCR, while TCRdb's copy carries only in-frame clones and drops some. The sample records about 180,000 clones, approximately 80% being singletons. Sequencing was carried out using PBMCs. The source is a woman in her forties or fifties in good health and CMV-seronegative.

Only one count was recorded for this clone. The CDR3 loop is CASAGQGPGNTIYF. CDR3 DNA: TGTGCCTCGGCCGGACAGGGACCTGGAAACACCATATATTTT. The rearrangement links TRBV7-3 to TRBJ1-3; TRBD1 agrees at 8 bases. Trimming took 11 bases from V and 2 from J; bases not matched to a gene: 8. The CDR3 consists of 14 residues. Germline-derived CDR1 and CDR2 are SGHTA and FQGTGA. Drawing the rest from reference TRBV7-3 and TRBJ1-3, the complete variable domain is GAGVSQTPSNKVTEKGKYVELRCDPISGHTALYWYRQSLGQGPEFLIYFQGTGAADDSGLPNDRFFAVRPEGSVSTLKIQRTERGDSAVYLCASAGQGPGNTIYFGEGSWLTVV.

This clone has just a few counts. The chain has TRBV19 and TRBJ2-5; possibly TRBD1 for D (6 bases). V shed 3 bases and J shed 4 bases, with 6 bases lying between them. The CDR3 sequence is 12 residues long. The V gene's germline CDR1 is LNHDA and CDR2 SQIVND (reference sequence). The CDR3 DNA follows: TGTGCCAGTAGTATGACAGGAGAGACCCAGTACTTC. It is translated as CASSMTGETQYF.

This chain uses TRBV5-1 with TRBJ1-4, with D possibly being TRBD1 (6 bases). Germline lookup yields CDR1 SGHRS and CDR2 YFSETQ. This CDR3 has 14 amino acids. Trimming took off 3 bases at V and 7 bases at J, with 13 bases between the two ends. This chain's CDR3 is CASSSTTGIEKLFF. The DNA for the CDR3 is TGCGCCAGCAGCTCGACTACAGGGATTGAAAAACTGTTTTTT.

The V and J genes are TRBV5-6 and TRBJ2-2; TRBD2 might be the D (7 bases). This CDR3 region has 16 residues. With 0 bases removed from V and 3 bases from J, the gap between germline ends came to 12 bases. Germline V gene lookup returns CDR1 SGHDT and CDR2 YYEEEE. This CDR3 is CASSLDRGGHTGELFF. The DNA for the CDR3 is TGTGCCAGCAGCTTGGATAGGGGGGGGCACACCGGGGAGCTGTTTTTT.

This clone came up once. The V and J genes are TRBV7-9 and TRBJ2-6, with no clear D. Germline CDR1 SEHNR, CDR2 FQNEAQ (reference sequence). The CDR3 totals 14 residues. V was trimmed by 5 bases and J by 0 bases, leaving 5 bases between them. The CDR3 region has the DNA TGTGCCAGCAGCACATCCTCTGGGGCCAACGTCCTGACTTTC. It translates to CASSTSSGANVLTF. Based on the CDR3 plus reference TRBV7-9 and TRBJ2-6, the full variable domain is DTGVSQNPRHKITKRGQNVTFRCDPISEHNRLYWYRQTLGQGPEFLTYFQNEAQLEKSRLLSDRFSAERPKGSFSTLEIQRTEQGDSAMYLCASSTSSGANVLTFGAGSRLTVL.

The chain has TRBV20-1 and TRBJ2-1; D is uncertain. This CDR3 has 11 amino acids. Germline V lookup: CDR1 DFQATT, CDR2 SNEGSKA (reference sequence). Trimming pared 6 bases from V and 5 bases from J, leaving 8 bases between. This chain's CDR3 is CSAVTDNEQFF. The CDR3 bases are TGCAGTGCAGTCACTGACAATGAGCAGTTCTTC.

In its sample, this clone was seen a few times. V gene TRBV6-5 combines with J gene TRBJ1-4; D gene ambiguous. CDR3 length equals 14 residues. V was clipped by 0 bases and J by 8 bases, with 10 bases between them. Germline V CDR1 and CDR2: MNHEY, SVGAGI. CDR3: CASSYSISVEKLFF. CDR3 bases: TGTGCCAGCAGTTACTCGATTTCAGTCGAAAAACTGTTTTTT.

The chain recombines TRBV19 with TRBJ2-3; 11 nucleotides align to TRBD2. Germline trimming cut 5 bases from V and 0 bases from J; bases unmatched to any gene: 10. There are 18 residues in the CDR3. The germline gives CDR1 LNHDA, CDR2 SQIVND (reference sequence). Here the CDR3 DNA reads TGTGCCAGTAGTGGGTTAGCGGGGGGGCCAAGGAGCACAGATACGCAGTATTTT. Translated, it gives CASSGLAGGPRSTDTQYF.

The V call is TRBV7-9, the J call TRBJ2-5, with D perhaps matching TRBD2 (5 bases). CDR1 and CDR2 from the germline V gene are SEHNR and FQNEAQ (reference sequence). This CDR3 is 12 amino acids long. V dropped 5 bases and J dropped 2 bases, with 6 bases sitting between them. The CDR3 nucleotides read TGTGCCAGCAGCGAGGGTCAAGAGACCCAGTACTTC. Its protein product is CASSEGQETQYF.

The J gene is TRBJ2-2, the V gene TRBV7-9, with unresolved D. The V gene's germline CDR1 is SEHNR and CDR2 FQNEAQ (reference sequence). The CDR3 has 16 residues. V was trimmed by 1 base and J by 0 bases, leaving 9 bases between them. For the CDR3, the DNA is TGTGCCAGCAGCTTAGTAGGCGGTTCGAACACCGGGGAGCTGTTTTTT. It yields the protein CASSLVGGSNTGELFF.

In DNA form, the CDR3 reads TGCGCCAGCAGCCAAGATAGGTCTAGCGGCCCCCGGGACGAGCAGTACTTC. It codes for CASSQDRSSGPRDEQYF. V is TRBV4-1 and J is TRBJ2-7, with 7 bases fitting TRBD2. The V and J ends lost 0 bases and 5 bases, in that order; junction bases with no gene match: 13. Germline V gene lookup returns CDR1 MGHRA and CDR2 YSYEKL. The CDR3 has 17 amino acids.

The chain uses TRBV5-4 and TRBJ2-3; 8 bases line up with TRBD2. The length of the CDR3 is 16 residues. With V trimmed by 2 bases and J by 4 bases, 9 bases remained unmatched. The germline CDR1 and CDR2 sequences are SGHNT and YYREEE (reference sequence). In DNA form, the CDR3 reads TGTGCCAGCAGCTTTCCTTCCGCGGGAGGCGCAGATACGCAGTATTTT. It is translated as CASSFPSAGGADTQYF. Supplemented by reference TRBV5-4 and TRBJ2-3, the full variable domain reads ETGVTQSPTHLIKTRGQQVTLRCSSQSGHNTVSWYQQALGQGPQFIFQYYREEENGRGNFPPRFSGLQFPNYSSELNVNALELDDSALYLCASSFPSAGGADTQYFGPGTRLTVL.

The chain combines TRBV5-6 with TRBJ2-5; D is possibly TRBD2 (6 bases). The J call may be in error: the DNA end matches TRBJ2-7 better. CDR1 and CDR2 from the germline V gene are SGHDT and YYEEEE. This CDR3 contains 15 residues. CDR3 bases: TGTGCCAGCAGTTTTAGCGGTGGGAGCTCCTACGAGCAGTACTTC. This encodes CASSFSGGSSYEQYF.

V gene TRBV28 combines with J gene TRBJ2-3; D is undetermined. The germline CDR1 and CDR2 sequences are MDHEN and SYDVKM. The CDR3 loop spans 10 amino acids. The germline V and J ends were trimmed by 10 bases and 1 base, with 3 bases remaining between them. Here the CDR3 reads CAIGTDTQYF. CDR3 coding DNA: TGTGCCATAGGCACAGATACGCAGTATTTT.

This chain uses TRBV10-3 with TRBJ2-7, with 9 bases lining up with TRBD2. Per the germline V gene, CDR1 is ENHRY and CDR2 is SYGVKD. V lost 4 bases to trimming and J lost 3 bases; unmatched junction nucleotides: 16. This CDR3 comprises 18 residues. CDR3 DNA sequence: TGTGCCATCAGTGCGCGACTCTCTACTGGCGGGAGGGACTACGAGCAGTACTTC. It yields the protein CAISARLSTGGRDYEQYF.

The chain combines TRBV4-1 with TRBJ2-5, with D perhaps TRBD1 (6 bases). The CDR3 has 16 amino acids. V dropped 0 bases and J dropped 4 bases, with 15 bases sitting between them. Germline V gives CDR1 MGHRA, CDR2 YSYEKL. As DNA, the CDR3 is TGCGCCAGCAGCCAAGATCGGGTTACAGGGACAGAGACCCAGTACTTC. Translated, it gives CASSQDRVTGTETQYF.

J is TRBJ1-1 and V is TRBV28; TRBD1 might be the D (6 bases). Germline V gene data show CDR1 as MDHEN and CDR2 as SYDVKM. V was clipped by 5 bases and J by 1 base, with 14 bases between them. The CDR3 runs to 15 residues. Here the CDR3 DNA reads TGTGCCAGCAGTCACCCCCTCAGGGGGAACACTGAAGCTTTCTTT. Translation: CASSHPLRGNTEAFF.

The J gene is TRBJ2-1, the V gene TRBV28; 10 nucleotides align to TRBD1. CDR3 size: 15 residues. CDR1 and CDR2 from the germline V gene are MDHEN and SYDVKM. V lost 6 bases and J lost 7; bases outside the gene matches: 9. The CDR3: CASRRGTGEVNEQFF. CDR3 DNA sequence: TGTGCCAGCAGGCGCGGGACAGGGGAGGTGAATGAGCAGTTCTTC.

The rearrangement uses TRBV2 and TRBJ1-5, with D possibly being TRBD1 (6 bases). The CDR3 has 14 amino acids. Germline V lookup: CDR1 SNHLY, CDR2 FYNNEI. V dropped 4 bases and J dropped 3 bases, with 10 bases sitting between them. CDR3 sequence reads: CASSADRNNQPQHF. In DNA form, the CDR3 reads TGTGCCAGCAGTGCCGACAGGAACAATCAGCCCCAGCATTTT.

The chain recombines TRBV28 with TRBJ2-7; D ambiguous. The CDR3 covers 14 residues. V lost 1 base and J lost 2, with 9 bases in between. Germline assignment: CDR1 MDHEN and CDR2 SYDVKM. The CDR3 sequence is CASSLSGLPYEQYF. CDR3 DNA: TGTGCCAGCAGTTTATCAGGCCTTCCCTACGAGCAGTACTTC.

The chain recombines TRBV13 with TRBJ1-2; D is possibly TRBD1 (6 bases). Trimming pared 3 bases from V and 8 bases from J, leaving 13 bases between. CDR1 is PRHDT, CDR2 FYEKMQ, per germline (reference sequence). This CDR3 has 13 residues. This chain's CDR3 is CASSFGGARGYTF. The CDR3, as DNA: TGTGCCAGCAGCTTCGGGGGGGCTCGGGGCTACACCTTC.

This chain links TRBV27 with TRBJ1-5; 10 nucleotides match TRBD1. Germline CDR1 MNHEY, CDR2 SMNVEV (reference sequence). CDR3 size: 17 residues. V shed 3 bases and J 2 bases; nucleotides not matched to a gene: 7. CDR3 DNA sequence: TGTGCCAGCAGTTTCGCCGGGACAGGGGTTGGCAATCAGCCCCAGCATTTT. Its translation is CASSFAGTGVGNQPQHF.

This clone came up a few times. The chain joins TRBV7-9 to TRBJ1-1; TRBD1 aligns across 7 bases. J gave up 4 bases and V 2 bases, and 1 base lay outside the gene matches. Germline V gene sequence: CDR1 SEHNR, CDR2 FQNEAQ (reference sequence). The CDR3 sequence is 13 residues long. DNA of the CDR3: TGTGCCAGCAGCTTACCAGGGGGCACTGAAGCTTTCTTT. Translated: CASSLPGGTEAFF.

The rearrangement links TRBV4-2 to TRBJ1-1, with a weak D call TRBD1 (5 bases). This CDR3 spans 14 amino acids. CDR1 is LGHNA and CDR2 is YNFKEQ in the germline V gene. Trimming stripped 9 bases from V and 5 bases from J, with 19 bases between. Here the CDR3 DNA reads TGTGCCAGTACATTAACGGGGGGAGGTACTGAAGCTTTCTTT. Translating gives CASTLTGGGTEAFF.

This rearrangement joins TRBV7-8 to TRBJ2-1; 13 bases line up with TRBD2. Losses at the gene ends were 4 bases for V and 8 bases for J; bases not matched to a gene: 2. CDR1 is SGHVS and CDR2 is FQNEAQ in the germline V gene. The CDR3 spans 14 residues. CDR3 DNA sequence: TGTGCCAGCAGCTGGACTAGCGGGAGTTATGAGCAGTTCTTC. This translates into CASSWTSGSYEQFF.

This clone has more than one count but fewer than ten. The CDR3 DNA reads as TGTGCCAGCTCACCACCGATGGCAGGGAATGAAAAACTGTTTTTT. Its translation: CASSPPMAGNEKLFF. The V gene is TRBV18, the J gene TRBJ1-4, with D perhaps TRBD1 (5 bases). CDR1 and CDR2 (germline): KGHSH, LQKENI. The length of the CDR3 is 15 residues. V lost 0 bases and J lost 5, with 10 bases in between.